The present TCR beta chain was sequenced within a study of Ad26.COV2.S vaccination and SARS-CoV-2 variants. Study context: Donor got 5x10^10 or 1x10^11 viral particles of Ad26.COV2.S.

The data were produced by immunoSEQ multiplex PCR, yet TCRdb's version contains in-frame clones alone and is incomplete. The sample yields around 300,000 clones, approximately 86% seen once. This clone was recorded a few times. Its antigen is still unknown. The treatment here: around 19 received Ad26.COV2.S at low or high dose, single or two shots; 5 received placebo; per-sample allocation not given. Day 63 after the first injection of vaccine or placebo was the sampling time. As its vector, the vaccine had Ad26, which expressed Wuhan-strain SARS-CoV-2 spike. Study conclusions and caveats: Vaccine and placebo recipients had comparable breadth of non-spike TCRs.

Per the germline V gene, CDR1 is KGHDR and CDR2 is SFDVKD. V was shortened by 1 base and J by 1 base, with 6 bases between the two germline ends. This CDR3 has 14 residues. The sequencing used peripheral blood, collected in a trial of Ad26.COV2.S vaccine versus placebo. This sequence joins TRBV24-1 and TRBJ1-2; D unclear. The receptor comes from a person aged 18-60 years who received the Ad26.COV2.S COVID-19 vaccine or a placebo. The CDR3 DNA follows: TGTGCCACCAGTGATTTTAAAGTTAACTATGGCTACACCTTC. Translating it yields CATSDFKVNYGYTF.